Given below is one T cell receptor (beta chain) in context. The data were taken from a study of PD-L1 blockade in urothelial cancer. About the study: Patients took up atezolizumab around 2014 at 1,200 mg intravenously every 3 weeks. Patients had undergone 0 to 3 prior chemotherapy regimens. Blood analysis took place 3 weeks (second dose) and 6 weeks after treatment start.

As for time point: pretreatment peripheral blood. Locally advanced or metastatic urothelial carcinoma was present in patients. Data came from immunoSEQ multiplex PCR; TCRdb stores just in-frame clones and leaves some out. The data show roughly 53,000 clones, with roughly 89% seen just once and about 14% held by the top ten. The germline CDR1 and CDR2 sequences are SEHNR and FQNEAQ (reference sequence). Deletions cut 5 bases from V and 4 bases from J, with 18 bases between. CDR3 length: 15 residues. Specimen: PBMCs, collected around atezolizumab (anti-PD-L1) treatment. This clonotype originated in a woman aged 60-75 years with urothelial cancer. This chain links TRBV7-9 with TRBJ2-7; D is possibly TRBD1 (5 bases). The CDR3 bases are TGTGCCAGCAGCCGTACTCTCGACAGCAGTTACGAGCAGTACTTC. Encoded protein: CASSRTLDSSYEQYF.